This T cell receptor (beta chain) was retrieved from a study of blood T cells in healthy people across ages. Using a J-beta primer mix together with a sample-barcoded 5' primer, a second PCR was run for roughly 7 to 11 cycles. TCRdb fed the 5' RACE reads into MiXCR, producing one record per CDR3 protein. The table has about 540,000 distinct CDR3 sequences, under 30% seen once. These data were likewise used in another study, on T cells of mothers and their children. That work contributes: The sample comes from 8 or 9 healthy Caucasian donors: mothers and children.

Sequencing was carried out using blood. This sequence was found in a boy younger than 18 in good health.

CDR3 sequence: CAWRDGVNTEAFF. The CDR3 DNA reads TGTGCCTGGCGGGACGGAGTGAACACTGAAGCTTTCTTT. The chain employs TRBV30 and TRBJ1-1, with D perhaps matching TRBD1 (5 bases). This CDR3 has 13 amino acids. Trimming cost V 5 bases and J 0 bases, with 10 bases left between them. The germline V gene encodes CDR1 GTSNPN and CDR2 SVGIG (reference sequence). Full variable domain (remainder filled in from reference TRBV30 and TRBJ1-1): SQTIHQWPATLVQPVGSPLSLECTVEGTSNPNLYWYRQAAGRGLQLLFYSVGIGQISSEVPQNLSASRPQDRQFILSSKKLLLSDSGFYLCAWRDGVNTEAFFGQGTRLTVV.